Listed here are 5 T cell receptor beta chains from one sample, sequenced in a study of metastatic and nonmetastatic thyroid tumors. TCRdb redid the clone calls on the PCR reads using MiXCR. The data contain tens of thousands of clones, more than 20% of them singletons. All patients were treatment-naive before thyroid surgery. The sequencing sample was made of blood. All receptors come from a male donor with papillary thyroid cancer or a benign thyroid nodule (not recorded which). Some clones in this sample may be carry-over from other donors' samples.

This clone was seen repeatedly, ten times or more. The chain recombines TRBV5-5 with TRBJ1-1; D remains unclear. The ends were cut back, 7 bases at V and 5 bases at J, with 12 bases in the middle. Germline values: CDR1 SGHKS, CDR2 YYEKEE (reference sequence). The CDR3 sequence is 12 residues long. CDR3 protein: CASGLGRTEAFF. In DNA form, the CDR3 reads TGTGCCAGCGGACTGGGGAGAACTGAAGCTTTCTTT.

The sample holds many counts of this clone. The V and J genes are TRBV30 and TRBJ2-7; TRBD1 matches 7 bases. The CDR3 spans 16 residues. Germline trimming cut 1 base from V and 7 bases from J; bases unmatched to any gene: 16. Germline CDR1 GTSNPN, CDR2 SVGIG (reference sequence). CDR3 nucleotide sequence: TGTGCCTGGAGTGAACTCCAGGGGGTACCTATAGCGGAGCAGTACTTC. Protein: CAWSELQGVPIAEQYF.

The chain couples TRBV5-1 to TRBJ2-2; D might be TRBD2 (6 bases). V lost 2 bases, J lost 0 bases, and 11 bases lay in between. This CDR3 region has 16 residues. The germline CDR1 and CDR2 sequences are SGHRS and YFSETQ. CDR3 in amino acids: CASSLPGAANTGELFF. DNA for the CDR3: TGCGCCAGCAGCTTACCGGGAGCGGCGAACACCGGGGAGCTGTTTTTT.

There are a few counts of this clone. The chain has TRBV28 and TRBJ2-3; 7 bases agree with TRBD2. Germline V gene sequence: CDR1 MDHEN, CDR2 SYDVKM. The CDR3 extends over 18 amino acids. Germline trimming cut 6 bases from V and 3 bases from J; bases unmatched to any gene: 18. DNA for the CDR3: TGTGCCAGCAGAAAATTACCCTGGGGCGGGAGCGGGACAGATACGCAGTATTTT. Protein sequence: CASRKLPWGGSGTDTQYF.

V is TRBV15 and J is TRBJ2-7; 12 nucleotides agree with TRBD2. Germline V gives CDR1 LNHNV, CDR2 YYDKDF (reference sequence). V was pared by 3 bases and J by 7 bases, with 7 bases of the junction left unmatched. The CDR3 runs 15 residues. The CDR3 loop is CATSSRLAGVSEQYF. The CDR3 DNA is TGTGCCACCAGCAGTCGACTAGCGGGAGTAAGTGAGCAGTACTTC.